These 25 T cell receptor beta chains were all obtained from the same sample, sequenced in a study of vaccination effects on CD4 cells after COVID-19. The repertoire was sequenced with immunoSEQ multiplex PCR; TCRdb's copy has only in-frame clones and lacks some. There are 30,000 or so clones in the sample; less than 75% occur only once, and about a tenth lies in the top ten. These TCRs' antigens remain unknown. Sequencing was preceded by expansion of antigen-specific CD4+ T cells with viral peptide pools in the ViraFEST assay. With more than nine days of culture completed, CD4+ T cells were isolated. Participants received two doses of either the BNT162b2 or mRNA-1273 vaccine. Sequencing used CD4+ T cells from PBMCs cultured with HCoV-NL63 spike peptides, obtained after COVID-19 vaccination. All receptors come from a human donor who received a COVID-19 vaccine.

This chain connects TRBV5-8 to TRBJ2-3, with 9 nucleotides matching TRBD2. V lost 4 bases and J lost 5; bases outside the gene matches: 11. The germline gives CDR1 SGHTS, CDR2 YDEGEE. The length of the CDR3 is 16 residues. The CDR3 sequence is CASSPSVVSGGDTQYF. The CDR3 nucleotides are TGTGCCAGCAGCCCCAGCGTCGTTAGCGGGGGAGATACGCAGTATTTT.

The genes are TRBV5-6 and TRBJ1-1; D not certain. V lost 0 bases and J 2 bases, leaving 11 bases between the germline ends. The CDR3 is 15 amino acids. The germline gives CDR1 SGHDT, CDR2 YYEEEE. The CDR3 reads CASSLGGRVNTEAFF. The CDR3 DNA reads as TGTGCCAGCAGCTTGGGCGGCCGGGTTAACACTGAAGCTTTCTTT.

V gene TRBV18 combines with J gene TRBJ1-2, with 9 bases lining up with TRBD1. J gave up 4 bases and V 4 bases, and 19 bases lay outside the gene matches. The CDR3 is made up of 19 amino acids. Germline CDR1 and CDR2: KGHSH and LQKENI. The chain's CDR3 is CASSQNLPEQGAPSYGYTF. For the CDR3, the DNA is TGTGCCAGCTCACAAAACCTTCCGGAACAGGGGGCCCCTTCCTATGGCTACACCTTC.

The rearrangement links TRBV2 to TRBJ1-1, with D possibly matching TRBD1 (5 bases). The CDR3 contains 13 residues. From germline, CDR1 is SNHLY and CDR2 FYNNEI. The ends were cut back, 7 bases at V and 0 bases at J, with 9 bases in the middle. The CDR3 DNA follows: TGTGCCAGCAATAAGGGGTTGAACACTGAAGCTTTCTTT. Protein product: CASNKGLNTEAFF.

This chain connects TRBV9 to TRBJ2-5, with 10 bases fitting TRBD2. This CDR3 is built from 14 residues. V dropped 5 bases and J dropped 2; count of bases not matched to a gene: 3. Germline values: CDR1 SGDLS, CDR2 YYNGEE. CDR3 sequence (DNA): TGTGCCAGCAGTAAAGCGGGGGGGCAAGAGACCCAGTACTTC. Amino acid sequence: CASSKAGGQETQYF.

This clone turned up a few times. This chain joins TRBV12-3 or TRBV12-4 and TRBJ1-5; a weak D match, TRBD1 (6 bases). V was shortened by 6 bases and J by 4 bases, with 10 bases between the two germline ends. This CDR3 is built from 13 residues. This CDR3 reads CASRTTGNQPQHF. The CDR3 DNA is TGTGCCAGCAGAACTACAGGGAATCAGCCCCAGCATTTT.

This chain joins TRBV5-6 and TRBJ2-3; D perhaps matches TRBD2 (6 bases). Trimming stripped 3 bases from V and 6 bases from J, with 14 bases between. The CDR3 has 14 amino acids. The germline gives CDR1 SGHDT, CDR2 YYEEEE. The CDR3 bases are TGTGCCAGCAGCTCACCGGGACTGCTGGATACGCAGTATTTT. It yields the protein CASSSPGLLDTQYF.

CDR3 region: CASSEASGTNIQYF. DNA for the CDR3: TGTGCCAGCAGCGAAGCTAGCGGGACGAACATTCAGTACTTC. The chain links TRBV9 to TRBJ2-4; 9 bases are a match to TRBD2. After removal of 3 bases from V and 7 bases from J, the junction contained 5 bases not matched to a gene. CDR3 length equals 14 residues. From germline, CDR1 is SGDLS and CDR2 YYNGEE.

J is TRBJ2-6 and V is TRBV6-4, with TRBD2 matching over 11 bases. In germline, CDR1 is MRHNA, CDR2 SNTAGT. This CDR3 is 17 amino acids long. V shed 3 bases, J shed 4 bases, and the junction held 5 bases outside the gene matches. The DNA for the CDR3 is TGTGCCAGCAGTGAGGTACTAGCGGGAGCCGGGGCCAACGTCCTGACTTTC. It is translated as CASSEVLAGAGANVLTF.

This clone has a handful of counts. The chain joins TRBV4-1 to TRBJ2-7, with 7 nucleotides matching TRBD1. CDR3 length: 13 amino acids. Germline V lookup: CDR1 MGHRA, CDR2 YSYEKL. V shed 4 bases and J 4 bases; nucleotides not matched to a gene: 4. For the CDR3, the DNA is TGCGCCAGCAGCCTACAGACAGGGTACGAGCAGTACTTC. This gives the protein CASSLQTGYEQYF.

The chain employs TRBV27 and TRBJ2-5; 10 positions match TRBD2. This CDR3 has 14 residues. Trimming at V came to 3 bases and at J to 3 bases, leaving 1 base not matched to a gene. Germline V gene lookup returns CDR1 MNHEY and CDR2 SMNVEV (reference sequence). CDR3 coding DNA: TGTGCCAGCAGTTTTAGCGGGGGGAAAGAGACCCAGTACTTC. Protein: CASSFSGGKETQYF.

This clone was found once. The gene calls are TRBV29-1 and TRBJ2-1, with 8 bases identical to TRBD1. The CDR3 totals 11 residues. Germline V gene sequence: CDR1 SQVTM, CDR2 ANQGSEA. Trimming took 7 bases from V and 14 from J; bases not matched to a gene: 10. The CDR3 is CSAAADRGKFF. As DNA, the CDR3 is TGCAGCGCCGCGGCAGACAGGGGCAAGTTCTTC.

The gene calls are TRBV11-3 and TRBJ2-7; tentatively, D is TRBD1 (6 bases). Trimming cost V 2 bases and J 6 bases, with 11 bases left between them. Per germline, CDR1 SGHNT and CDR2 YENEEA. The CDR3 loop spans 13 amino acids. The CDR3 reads CASSLNRASEQYF. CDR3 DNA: TGTGCCAGCAGCTTAAACAGGGCAAGCGAGCAGTACTTC.

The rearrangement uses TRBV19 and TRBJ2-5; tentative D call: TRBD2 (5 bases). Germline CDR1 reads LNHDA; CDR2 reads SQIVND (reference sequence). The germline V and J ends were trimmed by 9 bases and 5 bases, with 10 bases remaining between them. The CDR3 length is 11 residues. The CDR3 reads CASNSGETQYF. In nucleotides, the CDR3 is TGTGCCAGCAACAGCGGCGAGACCCAGTACTTC.

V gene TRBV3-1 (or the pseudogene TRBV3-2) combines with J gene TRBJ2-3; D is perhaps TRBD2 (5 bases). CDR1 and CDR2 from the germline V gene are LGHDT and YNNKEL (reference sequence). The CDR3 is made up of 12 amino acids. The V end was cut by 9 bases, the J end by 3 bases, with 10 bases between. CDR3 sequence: CASIEGTDTQYF. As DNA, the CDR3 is TGTGCCAGTATCGAGGGTACAGATACGCAGTATTTT.

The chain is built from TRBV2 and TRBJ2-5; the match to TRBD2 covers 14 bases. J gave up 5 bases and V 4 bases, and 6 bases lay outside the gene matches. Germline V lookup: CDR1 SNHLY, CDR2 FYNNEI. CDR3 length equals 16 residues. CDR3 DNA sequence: TGTGCCAGCAGTGGGGGACTAGCGGGAGAGTCGGAGACCCAGTACTTC. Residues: CASSGGLAGESETQYF.

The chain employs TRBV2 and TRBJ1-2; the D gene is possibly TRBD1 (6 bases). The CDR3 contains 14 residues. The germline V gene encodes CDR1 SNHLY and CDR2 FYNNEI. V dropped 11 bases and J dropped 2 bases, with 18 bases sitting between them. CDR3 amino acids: CAGAKGGNNYGYTF. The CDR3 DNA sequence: TGTGCCGGAGCAAAAGGGGGTAACAACTATGGCTACACCTTC. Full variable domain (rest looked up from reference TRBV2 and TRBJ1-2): EPEVTQTPSHQVTQMGQEVILRCVPISNHLYFYWYRQILGQKVEFLVSFYNNEISEKSEIFDDQFSVERPDGSNFTLKIRSTKLEDSAMYFCAGAKGGNNYGYTFGSGTRLTVV.

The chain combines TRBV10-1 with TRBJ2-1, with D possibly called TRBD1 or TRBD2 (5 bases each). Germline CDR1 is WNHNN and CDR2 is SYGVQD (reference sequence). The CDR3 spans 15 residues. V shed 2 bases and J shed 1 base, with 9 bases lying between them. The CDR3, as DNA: TGCGCCAGCAGTGAGCCAGGGACGTCCTACAATGAGCAGTTCTTC. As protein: CASSEPGTSYNEQFF.

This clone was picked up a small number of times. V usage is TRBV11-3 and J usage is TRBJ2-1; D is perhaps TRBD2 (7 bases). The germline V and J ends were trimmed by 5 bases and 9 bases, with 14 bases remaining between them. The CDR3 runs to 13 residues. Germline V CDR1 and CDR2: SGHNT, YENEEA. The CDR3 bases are TGTGCCAGCAGCCCGGGAGGACAGATTGAGCAGTTCTTC. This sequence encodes CASSPGGQIEQFF.

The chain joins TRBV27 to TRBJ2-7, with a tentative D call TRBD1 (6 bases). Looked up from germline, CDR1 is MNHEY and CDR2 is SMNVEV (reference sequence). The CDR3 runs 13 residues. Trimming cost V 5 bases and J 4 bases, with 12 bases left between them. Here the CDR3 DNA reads TGTGCCAGCAGTCCCAGGGGAAGGTACGAGCAGTACTTC. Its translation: CASSPRGRYEQYF.

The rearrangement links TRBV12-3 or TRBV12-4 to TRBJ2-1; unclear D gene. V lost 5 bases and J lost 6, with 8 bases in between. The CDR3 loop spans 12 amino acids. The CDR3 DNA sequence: TGTGCCAGCAGTCCCCAGAGCAATGAGCAGTTCTTC. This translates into CASSPQSNEQFF.

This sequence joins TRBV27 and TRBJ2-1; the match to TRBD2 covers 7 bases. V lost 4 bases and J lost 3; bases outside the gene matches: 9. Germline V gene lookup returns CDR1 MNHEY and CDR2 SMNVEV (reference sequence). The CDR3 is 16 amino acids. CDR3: CASSSKTSRNYNEQFF. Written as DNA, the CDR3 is TGTGCCAGCAGTTCGAAGACTAGCAGGAACTACAATGAGCAGTTCTTC.

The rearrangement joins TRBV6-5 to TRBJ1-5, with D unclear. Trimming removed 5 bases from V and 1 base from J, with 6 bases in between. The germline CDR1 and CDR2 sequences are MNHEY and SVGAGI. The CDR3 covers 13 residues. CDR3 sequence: CASSILSNQPQHF. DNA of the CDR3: TGTGCCAGCAGTATTCTCAGCAATCAGCCCCAGCATTTT.

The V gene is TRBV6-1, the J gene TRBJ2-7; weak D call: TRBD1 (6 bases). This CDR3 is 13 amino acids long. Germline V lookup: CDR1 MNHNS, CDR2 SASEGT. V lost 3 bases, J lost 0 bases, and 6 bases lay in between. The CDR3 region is CASSEDSSYEQYF. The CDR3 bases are TGTGCCAGCAGTGAGGACAGCTCCTACGAGCAGTACTTC.

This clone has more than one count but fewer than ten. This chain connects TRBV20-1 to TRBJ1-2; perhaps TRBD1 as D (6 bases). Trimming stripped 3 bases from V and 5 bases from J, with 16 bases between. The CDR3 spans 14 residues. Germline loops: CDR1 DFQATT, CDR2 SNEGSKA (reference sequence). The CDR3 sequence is CSASTGGQGYGYTF. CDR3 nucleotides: TGCAGTGCTAGTACCGGGGGGCAGGGTTATGGCTACACCTTC.